This T cell receptor (beta chain) was recorded in a study of blood T cell repertoires in COVID-19. The assay was immunoSEQ multiplex PCR, and TCRdb's table has in-frame clones only and misses some. The table has approximately 490,000 clones, approximately 90% seen once. Germline assignment: CDR1 MGHRA and CDR2 YSYEKL. Trimming removed 0 bases at V and 6 bases at J, with 15 bases between. The CDR3 is 17 amino acids. The source material was PBMCs or T cells enriched from blood (not recorded which). The origin of this receptor is a woman aged 18 to 35 who had recovered from COVID-19. V usage is TRBV4-1 and J usage is TRBJ1-6; D is ambiguous. CDR3 bases: TGCGCCAGCAGCCAAGATCAAAGACACCATTCTAATTCACCCCTCCACTTT. Translation gives CASSQDQRHHSNSPLHF.